A single sample is the source of the 18 T cell receptor beta chains below, sequenced in a study of T-cell memory formation after mild COVID-19. TCRdb processed the 5' RACE reads anew with MiXCR; each CDR3 protein has one entry. The sample records roughly 450,000 distinct CDR3 sequences, roughly 17% being singletons. What was sequenced was PBMCs or a T cell subset sorted from them (not recorded which). The receptors shown here come from a man younger than 35 who had mild COVID-19 (a few samples of this study predate the infection). Cell type and time point are not known.

The chain employs TRBV7-8 and TRBJ1-5, with 7 nucleotides matching TRBD1. CDR1 is SGHVS and CDR2 is FQNEAQ in the germline V gene. The CDR3 extends over 15 amino acids. J gave up 9 bases and V 2 bases, and 10 bases lay outside the gene matches. The CDR3: CASSLFRGAQWPQHF. CDR3 coding DNA: TGTGCCAGCAGCTTATTCAGGGGGGCTCAATGGCCCCAGCATTTT.

The chain has TRBV12-3 or TRBV12-4 and TRBJ2-5, with D uncertain. V dropped 5 bases and J dropped 0 bases, with 10 bases sitting between them. There are 14 residues in the CDR3. CDR3 DNA sequence: TGTGCCAGCAGTGCCGACGGATACCAAGAGACCCAGTACTTC. Translating it yields CASSADGYQETQYF.

The gene calls are TRBV20-1 and TRBJ2-1; TRBD2 matches at 12 bases. The CDR3 has 15 residues. Germline V gives CDR1 DFQATT, CDR2 SNEGSKA (reference sequence). J was trimmed by 2 bases and V by 5 bases; bases with no gene match: 4. The CDR3 DNA reads as TGCAGTGCTCCCGGACTAGCGGGGACCTACAATGAGCAGTTCTTC. Amino acid sequence: CSAPGLAGTYNEQFF.

This clonotype occurred a few times. The J gene is TRBJ1-5, the V gene TRBV27, with unresolved D. This CDR3 is built from 13 residues. Trimming took 3 bases from V and 5 from J, leaving 8 bases between them. Germline CDR1 MNHEY, CDR2 SMNVEV (reference sequence). The CDR3 region is CASSFQTDQPQHF. The DNA for the CDR3 is TGTGCCAGCAGTTTCCAGACCGATCAGCCCCAGCATTTT.

The rearrangement joins TRBV9 to TRBJ1-5; D ambiguous. V was trimmed by 3 bases and J by 3 bases, leaving 10 bases between them. CDR1 is SGDLS, CDR2 YYNGEE, per germline. The length of the CDR3 is 14 residues. The CDR3 DNA is TGTGCCAGCAGCGACGGGATTTCCAATCAGCCCCAGCATTTT. Translated, it gives CASSDGISNQPQHF.

V gene TRBV5-1 combines with J gene TRBJ2-3; D is unclear. This CDR3 has 14 amino acids. Looked up from germline, CDR1 is SGHRS and CDR2 is YFSETQ. V lost 0 bases to trimming and J lost 6 bases, with 11 bases between them. CDR3 loop: CASSLEGGVDTQYF. DNA of the CDR3: TGCGCCAGCAGCTTGGAGGGTGGAGTGGATACGCAGTATTTT.

This clonotype turned up a few times. The chain combines TRBV28 with TRBJ2-7, with D possibly TRBD2 on 6 matching bases. This CDR3 contains 13 residues. The V gene lost 6 bases and the J gene lost 3 bases, with 12 bases spanning the gap. CDR1 and CDR2 from the germline V gene are MDHEN and SYDVKM. CDR3 in DNA: TGTGCCAGCAGCCTGGACGGGGGCTACGAGCAGTACGTC. Its translation: CASSLDGGYEQYV.

J is TRBJ2-3 and V is TRBV28; D might be TRBD2 (6 bases). CDR1 is MDHEN and CDR2 is SYDVKM in the germline V gene. Trimming took 4 bases from V and 2 from J, leaving 16 bases between them. The CDR3 is 16 residues long. As DNA, the CDR3 is TGTGCCAGCAGTTGGGGTCGGGGGATTTTCACAGATACGCAGTATTTT. It encodes CASSWGRGIFTDTQYF.

This clonotype was counted only a few times. V usage is TRBV20-1 and J usage is TRBJ1-6; a weak D match, TRBD1 (5 bases). Germline V gene sequence: CDR1 DFQATT, CDR2 SNEGSKA (reference sequence). Trimming pared 5 bases from V and 6 bases from J, leaving 14 bases between. The CDR3 extends over 14 amino acids. This CDR3 reads CSASRQRPNSPLHF. CDR3 nucleotide sequence: TGCAGTGCTTCTAGACAGCGACCTAATTCACCCCTCCACTTT.

This clonotype was detected only a few times. The rearrangement joins TRBV4-3 to TRBJ2-7; 13 nucleotides line up with TRBD2. CDR1 is LGHNA and CDR2 is YSLEER in the germline V gene. CDR3 length equals 18 residues. The V gene end was trimmed by 0 bases and the J gene end by 1 base; junction bases not matched to a gene: 6. The CDR3 nucleotides are TGCGCCAGCAGCCAAGATATCGGGACTAGCGGGGATTCCTACGAGCAGTACTTC. Its translation: CASSQDIGTSGDSYEQYF.

This sequence joins TRBV6-1 and TRBJ2-7; D perhaps matches TRBD2 (6 bases). The CDR3 sequence is 14 residues long. Trimming took 1 base from V and 4 from J, leaving 11 bases between them. The germline V gene encodes CDR1 MNHNS and CDR2 SASEGT. CDR3 residues: CASSEVGGGYEQYV. In DNA form, the CDR3 reads TGTGCCAGCAGTGAAGTGGGGGGTGGATACGAGCAGTACGTC.

This clonotype was found a few times. The CDR3 is CASSVRDGYNEQFF. The CDR3 bases are TGTGCCAGCAGCGTACGGGATGGGTACAATGAGCAGTTCTTC. The chain combines TRBV9 with TRBJ2-1; D is perhaps TRBD2 (5 bases). This CDR3 spans 14 amino acids. V lost 1 base and J lost 4, with 9 bases in between. Germline V gives CDR1 SGDLS, CDR2 YYNGEE.

At least ten counts were recorded for this clonotype. The chain links TRBV5-1 to TRBJ2-3, with 9 bases identical to TRBD1. This CDR3 spans 14 amino acids. V gave up 4 bases and J gave up 6 bases; unmatched junction bases: 6. Per the germline V gene, CDR1 is SGHRS and CDR2 is YFSETQ. This CDR3 reads CASSAGQGADTQYF. DNA for the CDR3: TGCGCCAGCAGCGCGGGACAGGGCGCGGATACGCAGTATTTT.

This clonotype was seen a handful of times. V usage is TRBV12-5 and J usage is TRBJ1-2; 12 bases are shared with TRBD1. This CDR3 spans 16 amino acids. V was pared by 4 bases and J by 4 bases, with 7 bases of the junction left unmatched. Germline V CDR1 and CDR2: LGHNT, FRNRAP. The CDR3: CASGSGTGGFGYGYTF. The CDR3 DNA reads TGTGCTAGTGGTTCCGGGACAGGGGGCTTTGGCTATGGCTACACCTTC.

The chain is built from TRBV6-2 or TRBV6-3 and TRBJ2-1; 8 bases match TRBD1. The germline gives CDR1 MNHEY, CDR2 SVGEGT. J gave up 3 bases and V 7 bases, and 8 bases lay outside the gene matches. This CDR3 contains 15 residues. For the CDR3, the DNA is TGTGCCAGCAACGAGGACAGGGTGGACTACAATGAGCAGTTCTTC. It codes for CASNEDRVDYNEQFF.

This clonotype was seen many times. The chain links TRBV7-8 to TRBJ2-1; possible D gene TRBD1, 5 bases. Per germline, CDR1 SGHVS and CDR2 FQNEAQ. Trimming took off 6 bases at V and 4 bases at J, with 7 bases between the two ends. The CDR3 has 12 amino acids. In DNA form, the CDR3 reads TGTGCCAGCAGGACAGAATACAATGAGCAGTTCTTC. Residues: CASRTEYNEQFF.

This chain links TRBV7-2 with TRBJ1-2; a possible D gene is TRBD1 (6 bases). V was trimmed by 1 base and J by 6 bases, leaving 21 bases between them. The length of the CDR3 is 17 residues. Germline CDR1 and CDR2: SGHTA and FQGNSA. This CDR3 reads CASSLGAHSTGKNGYTF. In DNA, the CDR3 is TGTGCCAGCAGCTTAGGGGCCCACTCTACAGGGAAGAATGGCTACACCTTC.

The chain joins TRBV20-1 to TRBJ2-1; 8 positions match TRBD2. The germline V gene has CDR1 DFQATT and CDR2 SNEGSKA (reference sequence). The CDR3 totals 13 residues. The V gene end was trimmed by 5 bases and the J gene end by 6 bases; junction bases not matched to a gene: 6. The CDR3 DNA follows: TGCAGTGCTCGGGCGGGGGGCCTCAATGAGCAGTTCTTC. Translated: CSARAGGLNEQFF.